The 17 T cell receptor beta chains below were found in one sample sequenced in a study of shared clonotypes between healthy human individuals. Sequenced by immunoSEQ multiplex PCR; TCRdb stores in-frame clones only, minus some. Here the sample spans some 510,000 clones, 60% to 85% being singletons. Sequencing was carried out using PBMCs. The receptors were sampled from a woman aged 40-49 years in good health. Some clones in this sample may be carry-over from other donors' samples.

The CDR3 region is CSVALGVGEAFF. The CDR3 DNA reads as TGCAGCGTTGCACTAGGGGTTGGTGAAGCTTTCTTT. This chain joins TRBV29-1 and TRBJ1-1; tentative D call: TRBD1 (5 bases). Trimming left V 4 bases short and J 7 bases short, with 13 bases between. CDR1 is SQVTM and CDR2 is ANQGSEA in the germline V gene. CDR3 length equals 12 residues. Together with reference TRBV29-1 and TRBJ1-1, the CDR3 gives the full variable domain: SAVISQKPSRDICQRGTSLTIQCQVDSQVTMMFWYRQQPGQSLTLIATANQGSEATYESGFVIDKFPISRPNLTFSTLTVSNMSPEDSSIYLCSVALGVGEAFFGQGTRLTVV.

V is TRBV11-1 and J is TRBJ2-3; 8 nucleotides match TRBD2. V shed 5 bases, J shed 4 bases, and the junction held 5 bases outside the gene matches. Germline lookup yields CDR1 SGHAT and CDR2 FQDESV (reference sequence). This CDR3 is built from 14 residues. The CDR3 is CASSLGLDADTQYF. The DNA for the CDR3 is TGTGCCAGCAGCCTGGGACTAGACGCAGATACGCAGTATTTT.

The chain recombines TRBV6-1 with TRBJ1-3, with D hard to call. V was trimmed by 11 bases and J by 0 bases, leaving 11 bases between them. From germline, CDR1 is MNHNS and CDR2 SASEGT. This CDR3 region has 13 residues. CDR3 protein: CAGTSYSGNTIYF. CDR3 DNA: TGTGCCGGTACGTCGTACTCTGGAAACACCATATATTTT.

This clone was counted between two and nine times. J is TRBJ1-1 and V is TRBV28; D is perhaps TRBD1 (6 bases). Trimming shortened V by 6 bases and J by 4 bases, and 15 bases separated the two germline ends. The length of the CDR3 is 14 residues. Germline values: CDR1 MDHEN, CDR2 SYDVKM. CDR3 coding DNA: TGTGCCAGCAGCAAGGGGGGGGCGGGCACTGAAGCTTTCTTT. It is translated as CASSKGGAGTEAFF.

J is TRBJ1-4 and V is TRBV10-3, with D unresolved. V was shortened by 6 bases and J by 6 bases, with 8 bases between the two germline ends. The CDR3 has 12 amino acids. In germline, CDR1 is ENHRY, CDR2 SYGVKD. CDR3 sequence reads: CAIRAEDEKLFF. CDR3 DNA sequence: TGTGCCATCAGGGCAGAGGATGAAAAACTGTTTTTT.

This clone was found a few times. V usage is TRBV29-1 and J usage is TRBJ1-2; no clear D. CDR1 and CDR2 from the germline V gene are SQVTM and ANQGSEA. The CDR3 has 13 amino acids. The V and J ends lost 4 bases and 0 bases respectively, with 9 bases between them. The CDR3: CSVVWPANYGYTF. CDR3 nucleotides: TGCAGCGTTGTTTGGCCCGCTAACTATGGCTACACCTTC.

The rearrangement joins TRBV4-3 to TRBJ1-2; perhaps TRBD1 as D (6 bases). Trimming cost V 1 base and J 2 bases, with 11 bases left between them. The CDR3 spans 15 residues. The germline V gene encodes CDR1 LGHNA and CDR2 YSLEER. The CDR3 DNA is TGCGCCAGCAGCCAAGGTCCACAGGGAAACTATGGCTACACCTTC. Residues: CASSQGPQGNYGYTF.

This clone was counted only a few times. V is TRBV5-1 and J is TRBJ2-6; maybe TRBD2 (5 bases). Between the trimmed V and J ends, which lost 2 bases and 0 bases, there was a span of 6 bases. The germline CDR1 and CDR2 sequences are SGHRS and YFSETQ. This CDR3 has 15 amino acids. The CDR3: CASSLGGSGANVLTF. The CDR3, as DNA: TGCGCCAGCAGCTTAGGAGGCTCTGGGGCCAACGTCCTGACTTTC.

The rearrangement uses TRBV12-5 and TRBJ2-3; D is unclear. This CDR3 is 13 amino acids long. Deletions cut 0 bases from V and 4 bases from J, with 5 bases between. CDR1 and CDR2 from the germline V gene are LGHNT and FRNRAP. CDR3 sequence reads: CASGLVEPDTQYF. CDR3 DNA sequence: TGTGCTAGTGGTTTGGTGGAGCCAGATACGCAGTATTTT.

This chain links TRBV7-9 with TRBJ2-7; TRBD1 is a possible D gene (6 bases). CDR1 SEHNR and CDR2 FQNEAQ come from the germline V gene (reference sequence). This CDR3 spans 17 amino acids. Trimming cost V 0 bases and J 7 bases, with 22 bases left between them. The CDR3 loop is CASSLASWDTTSWEQYF. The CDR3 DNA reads TGTGCCAGCAGCTTAGCCTCGTGGGACACCACCTCGTGGGAGCAGTACTTC. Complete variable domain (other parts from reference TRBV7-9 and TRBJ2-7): DTGVSQNPRHKITKRGQNVTFRCDPISEHNRLYWYRQTLGQGPEFLTYFQNEAQLEKSRLLSDRFSAERPKGSFSTLEIQRTEQGDSAMYLCASSLASWDTTSWEQYFGPGTRLTVT.

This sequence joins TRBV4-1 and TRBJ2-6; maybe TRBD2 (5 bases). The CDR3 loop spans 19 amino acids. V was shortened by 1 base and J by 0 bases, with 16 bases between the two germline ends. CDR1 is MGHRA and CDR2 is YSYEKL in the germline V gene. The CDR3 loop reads CASSQVLSLDLSGANVLTF. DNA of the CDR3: TGCGCCAGCAGCCAAGTTTTGTCACTAGACCTCTCTGGGGCCAACGTCCTGACTTTC.

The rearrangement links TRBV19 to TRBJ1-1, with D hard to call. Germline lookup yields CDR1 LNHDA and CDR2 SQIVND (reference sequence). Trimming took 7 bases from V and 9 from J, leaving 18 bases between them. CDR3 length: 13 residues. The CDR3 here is CASTEGRGTQAFF. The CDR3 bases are TGTGCCAGTACCGAGGGCCGGGGTACTCAAGCTTTCTTT.

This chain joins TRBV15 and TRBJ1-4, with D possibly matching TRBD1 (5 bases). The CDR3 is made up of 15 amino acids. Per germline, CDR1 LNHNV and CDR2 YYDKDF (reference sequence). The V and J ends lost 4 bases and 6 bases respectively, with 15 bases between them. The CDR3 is CATSTHAGVHEKLFF. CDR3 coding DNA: TGTGCCACCAGCACCCATGCGGGGGTGCATGAAAAACTGTTTTTT.

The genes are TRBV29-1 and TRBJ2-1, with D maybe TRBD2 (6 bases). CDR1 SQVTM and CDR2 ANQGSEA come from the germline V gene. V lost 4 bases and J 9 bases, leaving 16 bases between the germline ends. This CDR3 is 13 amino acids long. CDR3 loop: CSVGDSMGSEQFF. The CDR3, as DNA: TGCAGCGTTGGGGACTCTATGGGGAGTGAGCAGTTCTTC.

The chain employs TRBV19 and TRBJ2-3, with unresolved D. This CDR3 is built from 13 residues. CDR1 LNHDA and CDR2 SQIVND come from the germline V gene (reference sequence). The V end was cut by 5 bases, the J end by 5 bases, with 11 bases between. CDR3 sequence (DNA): TGTGCCAGTAGTCTGATACCCGGAGATACGCAGTATTTT. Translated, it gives CASSLIPGDTQYF.

CDR3 loop: CASSYQGINTGELFF. In nucleotides, the CDR3 is TGCGCCAGCAGCTATCAGGGGATAAACACCGGGGAGCTGTTTTTT. The V call is TRBV5-1, the J call TRBJ2-2; maybe TRBD1 (6 bases). Germline-derived CDR1 and CDR2 are SGHRS and YFSETQ. Trimming stripped 3 bases from V and 2 bases from J, with 11 bases between. The CDR3 is 15 residues long.

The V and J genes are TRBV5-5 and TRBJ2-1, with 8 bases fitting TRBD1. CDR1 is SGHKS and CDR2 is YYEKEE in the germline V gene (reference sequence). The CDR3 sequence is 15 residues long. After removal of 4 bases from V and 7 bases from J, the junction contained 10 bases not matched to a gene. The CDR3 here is CASSQRTGQWNEQFF. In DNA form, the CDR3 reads TGTGCCAGCAGCCAACGGACAGGGCAGTGGAATGAGCAGTTCTTC.